Listed below are T cell receptor beta chains from one sample, sequenced in a study of shared clonotypes between healthy human individuals. The repertoire was sequenced with immunoSEQ multiplex PCR; TCRdb's copy has only in-frame clones and lacks some. In the table there are roughly 530,000 clones, 90% to 96% of which are singletons. Input material: naive CD4+ T cells sorted from blood. The receptors here all came from a woman younger than 45 in good health. CDR3s include the opening cysteine and the closing phenylalanine or tryptophan. Each record gives: D gene, clone size, J gene, V gene, CDR3 protein, CDR3 DNA. D genes are given only for firm matches. The listing skips clone size in some rows; elsewhere it reads once, few, many or a size class.

d_gene: -
abundance: once
j_gene: TRBJ1-1
v_gene: TRBV5-4
CDR3aa: CASSLAAGSFGTEAFF
CDR3nt: TGTGCCAGCAGCTTGGCTGCAGGCTCGTTTGGCACTGAAGCTTTCTTT

d_gene: TRBD1
abundance: -
j_gene: TRBJ2-5
v_gene: TRBV11-3
CDR3aa: CASSLAPGQATYF
CDR3nt: TGTGCCAGCAGCTTAGCACCGGGACAGGCGACTTACTTC

d_gene: -
abundance: -
j_gene: TRBJ2-1
v_gene: TRBV7-7
CDR3aa: CASSLGDGRQFF
CDR3nt: TGTGCCAGCAGCTTGGGAGACGGAAGGCAGTTCTTC

d_gene: -
abundance: -
j_gene: TRBJ2-5
v_gene: TRBV19
CDR3aa: CASSISLFWRETQYF
CDR3nt: TGTGCCAGTAGTATTAGCTTGTTTTGGCGGGAGACCCAGTACTTC

d_gene: TRBD1
abundance: -
j_gene: TRBJ1-4
v_gene: TRBV7-9
CDR3aa: CASSLQGVSGEKLFF
CDR3nt: TGTGCCAGCAGCCTTCAGGGGGTGAGCGGTGAAAAACTGTTTTTT

d_gene: -
abundance: once
j_gene: TRBJ2-3
v_gene: TRBV2
CDR3aa: CASSRTDTQYF
CDR3nt: TGTGCCAGCAGTCGGACAGATACGCAGTATTTT

d_gene: TRBD1
abundance: -
j_gene: TRBJ2-4
v_gene: TRBV5-1
CDR3aa: CASSSRTGGNIQYF
CDR3nt: TGCGCCAGCAGCTCCCGGACAGGGGGCAACATTCAGTACTTC

d_gene: TRBD1
abundance: -
j_gene: TRBJ2-7
v_gene: TRBV18
CDR3aa: CASSPWDSSYEQYF
CDR3nt: TGTGCCAGCTCACCATGGGACAGTTCCTACGAGCAGTACTTC

d_gene: -
abundance: -
j_gene: TRBJ1-5
v_gene: TRBV19
CDR3aa: CASNPDISQDQPQHF
CDR3nt: TGTGCCAGTAACCCCGACATCTCCCAGGATCAGCCCCAGCATTTT

d_gene: -
abundance: -
j_gene: TRBJ1-2
v_gene: TRBV11-2
CDR3aa: CASSLVGFGGYTF
CDR3nt: TGTGCCAGCAGCTTGGTAGGGTTCGGTGGCTACACCTTC

d_gene: -
abundance: once
j_gene: TRBJ1-1
v_gene: TRBV11-1
CDR3aa: CASSLPRGRNTEAFF
CDR3nt: TGTGCCAGCAGCTTACCTAGGGGAAGGAACACTGAAGCTTTCTTT

d_gene: -
abundance: -
j_gene: TRBJ2-1
v_gene: TRBV14
CDR3aa: CASSQPEDRSGSYNEQFF
CDR3nt: TGTGCCAGCAGCCAACCAGAAGACAGGTCAGGCTCCTACAATGAGCAGTTCTTC

d_gene: -
abundance: -
j_gene: TRBJ1-4
v_gene: TRBV5-8
CDR3aa: CASSPGRDTTNEKLFF
CDR3nt: TGTGCCAGCAGCCCTGGCCGGGATACAACTAATGAAAAACTGTTTTTT

d_gene: -
abundance: -
j_gene: TRBJ2-6
v_gene: TRBV5-1
CDR3aa: CASSLAWSGANVLTF
CDR3nt: TGCGCCAGCAGCTTGGCATGGTCTGGGGCCAACGTCCTGACTTTC

d_gene: -
abundance: -
j_gene: TRBJ2-1
v_gene: TRBV6-4
CDR3aa: CASSDSGAGSYNEQFF
CDR3nt: TGTGCCAGCAGTGACTCGGGGGCCGGCTCCTACAATGAGCAGTTCTTC

d_gene: -
abundance: -
j_gene: TRBJ2-5
v_gene: TRBV18
CDR3aa: CASSPPSGKEETQYF
CDR3nt: TGTGCCAGCTCACCACCGTCGGGGAAGGAAGAGACCCAGTACTTC

d_gene: TRBD1
abundance: once
j_gene: TRBJ1-5
v_gene: TRBV11-3
CDR3aa: CASSPRDRDGKPQHF
CDR3nt: TGTGCCAGCAGCCCCCGGGACAGGGACGGTAAGCCCCAGCATTTT

d_gene: -
abundance: -
j_gene: TRBJ2-5
v_gene: TRBV4-2
CDR3aa: CASSFKSGREETQYF
CDR3nt: TGTGCCAGCAGCTTTAAGTCGGGCCGGGAAGAGACCCAGTACTTC